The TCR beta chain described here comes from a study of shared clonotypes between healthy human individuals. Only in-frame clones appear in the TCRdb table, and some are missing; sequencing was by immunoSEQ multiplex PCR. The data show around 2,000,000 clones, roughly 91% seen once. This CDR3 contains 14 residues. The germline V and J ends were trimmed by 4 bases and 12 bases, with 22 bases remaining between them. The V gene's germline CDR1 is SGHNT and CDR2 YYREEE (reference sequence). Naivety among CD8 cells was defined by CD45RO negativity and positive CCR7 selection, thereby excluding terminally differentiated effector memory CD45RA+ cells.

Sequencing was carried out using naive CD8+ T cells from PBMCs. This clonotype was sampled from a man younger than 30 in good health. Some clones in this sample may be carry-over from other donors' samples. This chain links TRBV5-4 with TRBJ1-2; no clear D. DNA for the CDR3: TGTGCCAGCAGCAAAGCCTCAGGTAGGCCTTTGGACACCTTC. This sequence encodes CASSKASGRPLDTF.